A single sample is the source of the 22 T cell receptor beta chains below, sequenced in a study of cytomegalovirus exposure and HLA in healthy donors. The PCR made use of 60 Vbeta and 13 Jbeta primers. Profiling relied on immunoSEQ multiplex PCR, and the TCRdb table lists in-frame clones only, not all of them. In the table there are some 160,000 clones, approximately 80% of which are singletons. The specimen sequenced was PBMCs. Receptor source: a woman in her forties in good health and CMV-seronegative.

The V and J genes are TRBV5-1 and TRBJ1-2; D ambiguous. V lost 4 bases and J lost 4, with 14 bases in between. The CDR3 spans 14 residues. Germline CDR1 reads SGHRS; CDR2 reads YFSETQ. DNA of the CDR3: TGCGCCAGCAGCCCCCCGACCGGCGGCTATGGCTACACCTTC. Amino acid sequence: CASSPPTGGYGYTF. Filled out from reference TRBV5-1 and TRBJ1-2, the complete variable domain reads KAGVTQTPRYLIKTRGQQVTLSCSPISGHRSVSWYQQTPGQGLQFLFEYFSETQRNKGNFPGRFSGRQFSNSRSEMNVSTLELGDSALYLCASSPPTGGYGYTFGSGTRLTVV.

This clone was seen just once. The V and J genes are TRBV18 and TRBJ1-2; no definite D call. CDR1 KGHSH and CDR2 LQKENI come from the germline V gene. CDR3 length equals 15 residues. The V and J ends lost 1 base and 3 bases respectively, with 12 bases between them. CDR3 coding DNA: TGTGCCAGCTCACCACGGGAGGGAGCCTACTATGGCTACACCTTC. Translating gives CASSPREGAYYGYTF.

The CDR3 protein is CASSAPGTDTQYF. CDR3 nucleotide sequence: TGTGCCAGCAGTGCTCCGGGCACAGATACGCAGTATTTT. The V gene is TRBV6-6, the J gene TRBJ2-3; D remains ambiguous. The length of the CDR3 is 13 residues. The V end lost 5 bases, the J end lost 1 base, and 7 bases lay between the germline ends. Looked up from germline, CDR1 is MNHNY and CDR2 is SVGAGI (reference sequence).

The chain couples TRBV6-1 to TRBJ2-7, with 7 bases identical to TRBD1. This CDR3 is 14 amino acids long. The germline gives CDR1 MNHNS, CDR2 SASEGT. J gave up 4 bases and V 2 bases, and 5 bases lay outside the gene matches. The CDR3 protein is CASSESNRGYEQYF. CDR3 nucleotides: TGTGCCAGCAGTGAATCGAACAGGGGTTACGAGCAGTACTTC.

V is TRBV19 and J is TRBJ1-2, with TRBD1 as a possible D gene (5 bases). The germline V and J ends were trimmed by 1 base and 4 bases, with 13 bases remaining between them. The CDR3 is 15 amino acids. Germline CDR1 is LNHDA and CDR2 is SQIVND (reference sequence). CDR3 DNA: TGTGCCAGTAGTATAGCCACCGGGGGTCTCTATGGCTACACCTTC. Translation gives CASSIATGGLYGYTF.

The rearrangement joins TRBV29-1 to TRBJ2-7; 7 nucleotides line up with TRBD1. The ends lost 4 bases at V and 6 bases at J; junction bases unmatched: 9. Germline loops: CDR1 SQVTM, CDR2 ANQGSEA. The CDR3 is 13 residues long. For the CDR3, the DNA is TGCAGCGTTGGTACAGGGGATGGGGGCGAGCAGTACTTC. Protein product: CSVGTGDGGEQYF.

The chain has TRBV4-1 and TRBJ2-7, with TRBD2 as a possible D gene (6 bases). Per germline, CDR1 MGHRA and CDR2 YSYEKL. V was cut by 4 bases and J by 3 bases, with 16 bases left in between. This CDR3 has 15 amino acids. CDR3 protein: CASSPGTSLDYEQYF. The CDR3, as DNA: TGCGCCAGCAGCCCAGGGACTTCCTTAGACTACGAGCAGTACTTC.

This clone was seen once. The chain employs TRBV12-5 and TRBJ2-1; D might be TRBD2 (6 bases). Trimming cost V 0 bases and J 2 bases, with 17 bases left between them. Per germline, CDR1 LGHNT and CDR2 FRNRAP. The CDR3 sequence is 18 residues long. The CDR3 sequence: CASGLVLGPGAAYNEQFF. CDR3 in DNA: TGTGCTAGTGGTTTGGTACTGGGCCCGGGAGCGGCCTACAATGAGCAGTTCTTC.

This clone has a single count. The chain combines TRBV28 with TRBJ1-1, with TRBD1 matching over 8 bases. Germline-derived CDR1 and CDR2 are MDHEN and SYDVKM. This CDR3 has 12 residues. J lost 6 bases, V lost 6 bases, and 3 bases had no gene match. CDR3 DNA sequence: TGTGCCAGCAGAGCAGGGGGCCCTGAAGCTTTCTTT. Residues: CASRAGGPEAFF.

This clone came up once. The gene calls are TRBV2 and TRBJ1-2; TRBD1 agrees at 7 bases. The germline V gene encodes CDR1 SNHLY and CDR2 FYNNEI. The CDR3 runs 14 residues. V shed 6 bases and J 2 bases; nucleotides not matched to a gene: 6. The CDR3 bases are TGTGCCAGCAGGGGACAGAGAAACAACTATGGCTACACCTTC. Protein: CASRGQRNNYGYTF.

This clone has at least ten counts. This CDR3 is also generated by other DNA sequences in the sample. The gene calls are TRBV6-5 and TRBJ2-7; no firm D call. The germline CDR1 and CDR2 sequences are MNHEY and SVGAGI. The CDR3 loop spans 14 amino acids. With 3 bases removed from V and 0 bases from J, the gap between germline ends came to 9 bases. The CDR3 DNA reads TGTGCCAGCAGTTATGGGCAGAGCTCCTACGAGCAGTACTTC. Translated: CASSYGQSSYEQYF.

The chain has TRBV11-1 and TRBJ1-1; maybe TRBD1 (6 bases). Looked up from germline, CDR1 is SGHAT and CDR2 is FQDESV (reference sequence). The CDR3 is 16 amino acids. Trimming shortened V by 3 bases and J by 2 bases, and 16 bases separated the two germline ends. CDR3 coding DNA: TGTGCCAGCAGCTTGGGCATCGGGACAACTAACACTGAAGCTTTCTTT. It translates to CASSLGIGTTNTEAFF.

J is TRBJ1-4 and V is TRBV6-5, with D possibly matching TRBD1 (6 bases). This CDR3 has 13 amino acids. V lost 8 bases, J lost 7 bases, and 14 bases lay in between. Germline loops: CDR1 MNHEY, CDR2 SVGAGI. This CDR3 is CASGTQVSEKLFF. The CDR3 DNA sequence: TGTGCCAGCGGGACACAGGTTTCTGAAAAACTGTTTTTT.

This clone was found once. The gene calls are TRBV30 and TRBJ2-6; TRBD2 aligns across 7 bases. Germline V lookup: CDR1 GTSNPN, CDR2 SVGIG (reference sequence). J gave up 0 bases and V 3 bases, and 5 bases lay outside the gene matches. This CDR3 is 16 amino acids long. The CDR3, as DNA: TGTGCCTGGAGAGCGGGACGTATCTCTGGGGCCAACGTCCTGACTTTC. Amino acid sequence: CAWRAGRISGANVLTF.

The CDR3 reads CASIPPLGFQEAFF. The CDR3 DNA sequence: TGTGCCAGCATCCCCCCACTAGGTTTCCAGGAAGCTTTCTTT. This chain uses TRBV28 with TRBJ1-1; no definite D call. Germline V gene sequence: CDR1 MDHEN, CDR2 SYDVKM. Between the trimmed V and J ends, which lost 7 bases and 8 bases, there was a span of 20 bases. The CDR3 totals 14 residues.

CDR3 residues: CASTPRGAPNEKLFF. Here the CDR3 DNA reads TGTGCCAGCACCCCTCGGGGGGCTCCTAATGAAAAACTGTTTTTT. V gene TRBV27 combines with J gene TRBJ1-4, with TRBD1 as a possible D gene (6 bases). Trimming shortened V by 7 bases and J by 3 bases, and 15 bases separated the two germline ends. Per the germline V gene, CDR1 is MNHEY and CDR2 is SMNVEV (reference sequence). CDR3 length equals 15 residues.

The chain has TRBV2 and TRBJ2-2; D perhaps matches TRBD2 (7 bases). The V gene lost 5 bases and the J gene lost 4 bases, with 23 bases spanning the gap. Germline CDR1 reads SNHLY; CDR2 reads FYNNEI. The CDR3 runs 18 residues. The CDR3 is CASSPRGGRERTTGELFF. For the CDR3, the DNA is TGTGCCAGCAGTCCCAGGGGCGGGCGGGAGAGGACCACCGGGGAGCTGTTTTTT.

This sequence joins TRBV13 and TRBJ2-3; D is uncertain. This CDR3 contains 14 residues. The V end lost 5 bases, the J end lost 6 bases, and 15 bases lay between the germline ends. Germline assignment: CDR1 PRHDT and CDR2 FYEKMQ (reference sequence). CDR3 bases: TGTGCCAGCAGCCCCCTAATGTCTAGGGATACGCAGTATTTT. Translation: CASSPLMSRDTQYF.

CDR3 bases: TGTGCCAGCTCACCACCGGTGCAGGGGAGATCCTACGAGCAGTACTTC. Its translation: CASSPPVQGRSYEQYF. V and J are TRBV18 and TRBJ2-7; possibly TRBD1 for D (6 bases). Trimming removed 0 bases from V and 1 base from J, with 13 bases in between. CDR1 is KGHSH, CDR2 LQKENI, per germline. CDR3 length: 16 residues.

The rearrangement uses TRBV5-8 and TRBJ1-2; 7 bases fit TRBD1. CDR3 size: 14 residues. V lost 4 bases, J lost 5 bases, and 8 bases stayed unmatched. In germline, CDR1 is SGHTS, CDR2 YDEGEE. The DNA for the CDR3 is TGTGCCAGCAGCCGGACAGGATCCCCGTATGGCTACACCTTC. It is translated as CASSRTGSPYGYTF.

The V gene is TRBV6-6, the J gene TRBJ2-7, with 8 bases identical to TRBD1. Germline assignment: CDR1 MNHNY and CDR2 SVGAGI (reference sequence). V dropped 2 bases and J dropped 2; count of bases not matched to a gene: 8. The CDR3 consists of 16 residues. In DNA, the CDR3 is TGTGCCAGCAGTTACCGGCAGGGGGCTTCTACCTACGAGCAGTACTTC. Translation gives CASSYRQGASTYEQYF.

This rearrangement joins TRBV29-1 to TRBJ1-1; D is ambiguous. CDR1 and CDR2 (germline): SQVTM, ANQGSEA. With 0 bases removed from V and 3 bases from J, the gap between germline ends came to 11 bases. This CDR3 has 14 residues. The CDR3 spells CSVEDTPNYTEAFF. CDR3 bases: TGCAGCGTTGAAGATACCCCCAACTACACTGAAGCTTTCTTT.